The present TCR beta chain was sequenced within a study of siplizumab effects on memory and regulatory T cells. Points from the study as a whole: Among alloreactive clones, only a minor fraction mapped to unstimulated subsets. Only a minority of proliferating CD4+ or CD8+ clones had an assignable naive or memory phenotype, with roughly 75-96% lacking one.

To note about this clone: Its specificity is unknown.

Assay: immunoSEQ multiplex PCR; the TCRdb copy retains only in-frame clones and omits some. The top ten clones hold 1.7% of a sample with fewer than 70,000 clones, over 70% of them seen once. The CDR3 is made up of 13 amino acids. Losses at the gene ends were 7 bases for V and 4 bases for J; bases not matched to a gene: 2. Germline V CDR1 and CDR2: ENHRY, SYGVKD. Sequenced material: Tregs sorted from blood. The source is a human donor in good health. The chain employs TRBV10-3 and TRBJ1-3, with 9 bases that match TRBD1. The CDR3 DNA sequence: TGTGCCATCAACAGGGGGCCGGGAAACACCATATATTTT. This encodes CAINRGPGNTIYF.